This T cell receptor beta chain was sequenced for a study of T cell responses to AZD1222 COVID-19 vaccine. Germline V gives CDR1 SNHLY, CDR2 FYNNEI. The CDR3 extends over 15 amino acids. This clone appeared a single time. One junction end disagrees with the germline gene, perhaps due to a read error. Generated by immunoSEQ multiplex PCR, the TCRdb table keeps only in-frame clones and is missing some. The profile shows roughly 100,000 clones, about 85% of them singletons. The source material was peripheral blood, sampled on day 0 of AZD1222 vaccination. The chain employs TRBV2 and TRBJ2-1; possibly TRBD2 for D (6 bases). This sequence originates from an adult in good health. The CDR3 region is CASREGTPGSNEQFF. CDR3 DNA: TGTGCCAGCAGAGAAGGGACTCCCGGCAGTAATGAGCAGTTCTTC. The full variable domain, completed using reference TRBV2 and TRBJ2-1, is EPEVTQTPSHQVTQMGQEVILRCVPISNHLYFYWYRQILGQKVEFLVSFYNNEISEKSEIFDDQFSVERPDGSNFTLKIRSTKLEDSAMYFCASREGTPGSNEQFFGPGTRLTVL.